One and the same sample provided the 22 T cell receptor beta chains below, sequenced in a study of CD8 T cells in Susac syndrome. Random-hexamer reverse transcription was applied to roughly 0.5 to 1 ug RNA. MiXCR, run by TCRdb on the immunoSEQ multiplex PCR reads, gives a single entry per CDR3 protein. The sample holds about 120,000 distinct CDR3 sequences, about nine tenths seen once. Sequencing was done on a sample of CD8+ T cells from PBMCs. The source of these receptors is a human donor in good health.

The chain links TRBV10-3 to TRBJ2-1; the match to TRBD2 covers 7 bases. Looked up from germline, CDR1 is ENHRY and CDR2 is SYGVKD. The CDR3 spans 16 residues. V shed 2 bases and J 4 bases; nucleotides not matched to a gene: 8. CDR3 bases: TGTGCCATCAGTGAGAAGGAGGGAGGGCCGTACAATGAGCAGTTCTTC. Translated: CAISEKEGGPYNEQFF.

The chain links TRBV20-1 to TRBJ2-5; no firm D call. V was clipped by 3 bases and J by 0 bases, with 5 bases between them. This CDR3 spans 12 amino acids. Germline CDR1 is DFQATT and CDR2 is SNEGSKA (reference sequence). The CDR3 here is CSASRNQETQYF. DNA for the CDR3: TGCAGTGCTAGTAGAAACCAAGAGACCCAGTACTTC.

The gene calls are TRBV29-1 and TRBJ2-5; possibly TRBD1 or TRBD2 for D (6 bases each). V dropped 6 bases and J dropped 7 bases, with 21 bases sitting between them. The germline CDR1 and CDR2 sequences are SQVTM and ANQGSEA. CDR3 length equals 14 residues. The CDR3 sequence: CSVAQGGIRGTQYF. Written as DNA, the CDR3 is TGCAGCGTCGCTCAAGGGGGGATCAGGGGGACCCAGTACTTC.

This clonotype has only a few counts. This chain links TRBV5-6 with TRBJ2-7; weak D call: TRBD2 (6 bases). Trimming cost V 4 bases and J 2 bases, with 19 bases left between them. The CDR3 totals 16 residues. CDR1 SGHDT and CDR2 YYEEEE come from the germline V gene. The CDR3 protein is CASSLVGSGSTYEQYF. For the CDR3, the DNA is TGTGCCAGCAGCCTTGTGGGTAGCGGAAGTACCTACGAGCAGTACTTC.

The V call is TRBV19, the J call TRBJ1-2; 11 bases agree with TRBD1. V dropped 6 bases and J dropped 3; count of bases not matched to a gene: 6. Per the germline V gene, CDR1 is LNHDA and CDR2 is SQIVND (reference sequence). The CDR3 is 15 residues long. The CDR3 sequence: CASSIGQGAYYGYTF. As DNA, the CDR3 is TGTGCCAGTAGCATTGGACAGGGGGCGTACTATGGCTACACCTTC. Filled out from reference TRBV19 and TRBJ1-2, the complete variable domain reads DGGITQSPKYLFRKEGQNVTLSCEQNLNHDAMYWYRQDPGQGLRLIYYSQIVNDFQKGDIAEGYSVSREKKESFPLTVTSAQKNPTAFYLCASSIGQGAYYGYTFGSGTRLTVV.

The chain couples TRBV20-1 to TRBJ2-7; D gene uncertain. V lost 3 bases, J lost 10 bases, and 19 bases lay in between. Per the germline V gene, CDR1 is DFQATT and CDR2 is SNEGSKA (reference sequence). The CDR3 runs to 13 residues. Written as DNA, the CDR3 is TGCAGTGCTAGGTCCGGGTCCGTCGTAGACCAGTACTTC. Protein product: CSARSGSVVDQYF.

This chain connects TRBV5-1 to TRBJ2-1; TRBD2 agrees at 7 bases. After removal of 7 bases from V and 1 base from J, the junction contained 11 bases not matched to a gene. This CDR3 contains 16 residues. Germline V gene lookup returns CDR1 SGHRS and CDR2 YFSETQ. The chain's CDR3 is CASLDVRGSSYNEQFF. Here the CDR3 DNA reads TGCGCCAGCCTCGACGTGCGCGGGAGTTCCTACAATGAGCAGTTCTTC.

The chain has TRBV29-1 and TRBJ1-3; possibly TRBD1 for D (5 bases). Germline V lookup: CDR1 SQVTM, CDR2 ANQGSEA. The CDR3 length is 18 residues. Trimming shortened V by 6 bases and J by 2 bases, and 26 bases separated the two germline ends. This CDR3 reads CSVGGRVNSPLPGNTIYF. CDR3 in DNA: TGCAGCGTCGGTGGCAGGGTTAACTCTCCTCTGCCTGGAAACACCATATATTTT.

V is TRBV15 and J is TRBJ1-2, with D hard to call. The V end lost 1 base, the J end lost 4 bases, and 13 bases lay between the germline ends. Germline V gives CDR1 LNHNV, CDR2 YYDKDF (reference sequence). The CDR3 consists of 15 residues. The CDR3 spells CATSRVTQSPYGYTF. CDR3 bases: TGTGCCACCAGCAGAGTAACTCAGAGTCCCTATGGCTACACCTTC.

The rearrangement uses TRBV7-2 and TRBJ2-7; D tentatively reads TRBD1 or TRBD2 (6 bases each). CDR1 and CDR2 (germline): SGHTA, FQGNSA. Trimming took off 3 bases at V and 6 bases at J, with 12 bases between the two ends. The CDR3 has 13 residues. The CDR3 DNA is TGTGCCAGCAGCTTGGGCCGGGGGCGCGAGCAGTACTTC. This gives the protein CASSLGRGREQYF.

The chain joins TRBV7-2 to TRBJ1-5, with D perhaps matching TRBD1 (6 bases). Germline V CDR1 and CDR2: SGHTA, FQGNSA. This CDR3 has 14 residues. V lost 5 bases and J lost 6, with 14 bases in between. CDR3 loop: CASSMGQRRQPQHF. The CDR3 DNA is TGTGCCAGCAGCATGGGACAAAGGCGTCAGCCCCAGCATTTT.

The J gene is TRBJ2-2, the V gene TRBV29-1, with D tentatively TRBD1 or TRBD2 (5 bases each). Trimming pared 6 bases from V and 5 bases from J, leaving 16 bases between. The CDR3 runs to 14 residues. Germline CDR1 SQVTM, CDR2 ANQGSEA. The chain's CDR3 is CSVGDGVATGELFF. Written as DNA, the CDR3 is TGCAGCGTGGGGGACGGGGTGGCGACCGGGGAGCTGTTTTTT.

Only a few counts were recorded for this clonotype. The junction departs from germline at one end; a sequencing error may be responsible. The V call is TRBV5-1, the J call TRBJ1-1; D unclear. Germline CDR1 reads SGHRS; CDR2 reads YFSETQ. The CDR3 covers 12 residues. DNA for the CDR3: TGTGCCAGCAGGACGGGGAACACTGAAGCTTTCTTT. Protein: CASRTGNTEAFF.

The chain joins TRBV29-1 to TRBJ2-1; D could derive from TRBD1 or TRBD2 (5 bases each). The ends were cut back, 4 bases at V and 7 bases at J, with 5 bases in the middle. There are 10 residues in the CDR3. Germline V gives CDR1 SQVTM, CDR2 ANQGSEA. The CDR3 is CSVGGNEQFF. In DNA form, the CDR3 reads TGCAGCGTTGGGGGGAATGAGCAGTTCTTC.

This chain's CDR3 is CSASQRQLGQPQHF. Written as DNA, the CDR3 is TGCAGTGCTAGTCAGCGACAGTTAGGCCAGCCCCAGCATTTT. V is TRBV20-1 and J is TRBJ1-5; D might be TRBD1 (5 bases). Trimming removed 3 bases from V and 7 bases from J, with 16 bases in between. Looked up from germline, CDR1 is DFQATT and CDR2 is SNEGSKA (reference sequence). The CDR3 totals 14 residues.

Regarding this clonotype: Sequence at one end of the junction differs from germline and may be a read error. The chain has TRBV15 and TRBJ2-1; TRBD2 matches at 8 bases. This CDR3 spans 14 amino acids. CDR1 and CDR2 (germline): LNHNV, YYDKDF (reference sequence). CDR3: CATSRTSSYNEQFF. As DNA, the CDR3 is TGTGCCACCAGCCGGACTAGCTCCTATAATGAGCAGTTCTTC.

The genes are TRBV12-3 or TRBV12-4 and TRBJ1-5; 7 bases align to TRBD1. J was trimmed by 3 bases and V by 3 bases; bases with no gene match: 5. This CDR3 contains 15 residues. The CDR3 reads CASSLQDRLNQPQHF. CDR3 coding DNA: TGTGCCAGCAGTTTGCAGGACAGGCTCAATCAGCCCCAGCATTTT.

The chain has TRBV5-4 and TRBJ2-5; 7 bases are a match to TRBD2. The trim removed 4 bases at V and 4 bases at J, leaving 10 bases unmatched. Germline V gene data show CDR1 as SGHNT and CDR2 as YYREEE (reference sequence). This CDR3 has 15 residues. In DNA form, the CDR3 reads TGTGCCAGCAGCCGTGTCACTAGCGTTAGAGAGACCCAGTACTTC. This sequence encodes CASSRVTSVRETQYF.

The chain recombines TRBV5-1 with TRBJ1-5; no clear D. Trimming removed 0 bases at V and 0 bases at J, with 7 bases between. CDR1 and CDR2 (germline): SGHRS, YFSETQ. The CDR3 contains 15 residues. The chain's CDR3 is CASSLAGNSNQPQHF. The CDR3 nucleotides are TGCGCCAGCAGCTTGGCGGGGAATAGCAATCAGCCCCAGCATTTT.

The chain joins TRBV11-1 to TRBJ2-7; possibly TRBD2 for D (6 bases). Germline V gene data show CDR1 as SGHAT and CDR2 as FQDESV (reference sequence). The V and J ends lost 3 bases and 5 bases respectively, with 23 bases between them. This CDR3 is 17 amino acids long. The CDR3 sequence is CASSFDSEGPRTNEQYF. Written as DNA, the CDR3 is TGTGCCAGCAGCTTCGATTCGGAGGGACCGCGCACGAACGAGCAGTACTTC.

The chain carries TRBV30 and TRBJ2-7; 8 bases are a match to TRBD1. Trimming at V came to 5 bases and at J to 3 bases, leaving 3 bases not matched to a gene. The CDR3 contains 12 residues. Germline assignment: CDR1 GTSNPN and CDR2 SVGIG (reference sequence). CDR3 DNA: TGTGCCTGGGACAGGGGTCTCTACGAGCAGTACTTC. Translation gives CAWDRGLYEQYF. Full variable domain (missing parts from reference TRBV30 and TRBJ2-7): SQTIHQWPATLVQPVGSPLSLECTVEGTSNPNLYWYRQAAGRGLQLLFYSVGIGQISSEVPQNLSASRPQDRQFILSSKKLLLSDSGFYLCAWDRGLYEQYFGPGTRLTVT.

The CDR3 loop is CSAKGGVSDEQFF. CDR3 coding DNA: TGCAGTGCCAAAGGGGGGGTATCGGATGAGCAGTTCTTC. This rearrangement joins TRBV20-1 to TRBJ2-1; D might be TRBD2 (7 bases). V was clipped by 6 bases and J by 8 bases, with 17 bases between them. The CDR3 sequence is 13 residues long. The germline gives CDR1 DFQATT, CDR2 SNEGSKA (reference sequence).